The 3 T cell receptor beta chains given below trace back to one sample, sequenced in a study of cytomegalovirus exposure and HLA in healthy donors. It was with 60 Vbeta and 13 Jbeta primers that the PCR ran. Clones were read by immunoSEQ multiplex PCR, and TCRdb kept only the in-frame ones, dropping some. Among around 200,000 clones, about 69% were seen once, and the ten largest hold about 3%. Sequencing was performed on PBMCs. All receptors derive from a male donor in good health and CMV-seronegative.

J is TRBJ1-5 and V is TRBV6-5; maybe TRBD1 (6 bases). CDR3 length: 15 amino acids. V dropped 6 bases and J dropped 3 bases, with 15 bases sitting between them. Germline CDR1 is MNHEY and CDR2 is SVGAGI. CDR3 loop: CASSPKGGTNQPQHF. The CDR3, as DNA: TGTGCCAGCAGCCCGAAGGGGGGGACCAATCAGCCCCAGCATTTT.

J is TRBJ1-1 and V is TRBV7-9; D is unresolved. The CDR3 is 13 residues long. V was pared by 10 bases and J by 1 base, with 13 bases between. Germline lookup yields CDR1 SEHNR and CDR2 FQNEAQ (reference sequence). In DNA form, the CDR3 reads TGTGCCATACCCAAAGACTCGAACACTGAAGCTTTCTTT. It specifies CAIPKDSNTEAFF. Filled out from reference TRBV7-9 and TRBJ1-1, the complete variable domain reads DTGVSQNPRHKITKRGQNVTFRCDPISEHNRLYWYRQTLGQGPEFLTYFQNEAQLEKSRLLSDRFSAERPKGSFSTLEIQRTEQGDSAMYLCAIPKDSNTEAFFGQGTRLTVV.

The gene calls are TRBV28 and TRBJ1-2; 7 bases agree with TRBD1. CDR1 is MDHEN and CDR2 is SYDVKM in the germline V gene. The J segment lost 8 bases and the V segment lost 6 bases, leaving 12 bases of the junction unmatched. This CDR3 has 14 amino acids. The CDR3 sequence: CASRHNRGIGGYTF. CDR3 sequence (DNA): TGTGCCAGCAGACATAACAGGGGTATCGGCGGCTACACCTTC.